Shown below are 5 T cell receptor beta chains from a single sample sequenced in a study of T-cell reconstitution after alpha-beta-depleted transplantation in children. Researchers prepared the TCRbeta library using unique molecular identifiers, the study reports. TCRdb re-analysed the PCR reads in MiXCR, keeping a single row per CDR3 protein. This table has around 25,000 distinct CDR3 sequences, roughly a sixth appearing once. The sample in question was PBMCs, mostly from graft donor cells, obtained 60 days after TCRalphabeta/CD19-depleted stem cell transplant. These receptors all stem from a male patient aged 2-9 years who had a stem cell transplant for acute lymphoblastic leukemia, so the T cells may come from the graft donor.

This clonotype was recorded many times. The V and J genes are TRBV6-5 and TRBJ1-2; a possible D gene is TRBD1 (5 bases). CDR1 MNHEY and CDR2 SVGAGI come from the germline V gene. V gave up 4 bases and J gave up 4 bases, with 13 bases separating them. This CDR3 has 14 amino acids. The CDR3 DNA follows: TGTGCCAGCAGTTTACTGGGACGGTCCTATGGCTACACCTTC. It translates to CASSLLGRSYGYTF.

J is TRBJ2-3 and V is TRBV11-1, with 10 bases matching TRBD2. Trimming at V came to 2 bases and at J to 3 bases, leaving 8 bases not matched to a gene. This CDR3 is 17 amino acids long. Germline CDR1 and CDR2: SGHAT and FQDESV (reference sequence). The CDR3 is CASSLIAGTSATDTQYF. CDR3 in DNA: TGTGCCAGCAGCTTAATAGCTGGGACTAGCGCTACAGATACGCAGTATTTT.

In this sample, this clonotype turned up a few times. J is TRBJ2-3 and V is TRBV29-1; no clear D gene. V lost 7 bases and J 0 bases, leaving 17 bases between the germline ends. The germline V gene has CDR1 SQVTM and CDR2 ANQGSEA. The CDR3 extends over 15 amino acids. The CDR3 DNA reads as TGCAGCGGGTCCTCCCCGTCATATAGCACAGATACGCAGTATTTT. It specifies CSGSSPSYSTDTQYF.

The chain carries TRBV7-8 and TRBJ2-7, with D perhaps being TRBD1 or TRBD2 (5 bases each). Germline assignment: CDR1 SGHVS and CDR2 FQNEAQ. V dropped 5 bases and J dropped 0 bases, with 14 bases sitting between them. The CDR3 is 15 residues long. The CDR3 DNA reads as TGTGCCAGCAGCCCTCGGGACGGTCTCTCCTACGAGCAGTACTTC. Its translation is CASSPRDGLSYEQYF.

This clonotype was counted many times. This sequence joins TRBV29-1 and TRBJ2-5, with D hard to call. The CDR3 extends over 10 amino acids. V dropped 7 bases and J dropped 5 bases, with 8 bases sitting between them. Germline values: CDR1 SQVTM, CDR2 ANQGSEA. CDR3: CSASGETQYF. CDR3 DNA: TGCAGCGCCTCCGGTGAGACCCAGTACTTC.